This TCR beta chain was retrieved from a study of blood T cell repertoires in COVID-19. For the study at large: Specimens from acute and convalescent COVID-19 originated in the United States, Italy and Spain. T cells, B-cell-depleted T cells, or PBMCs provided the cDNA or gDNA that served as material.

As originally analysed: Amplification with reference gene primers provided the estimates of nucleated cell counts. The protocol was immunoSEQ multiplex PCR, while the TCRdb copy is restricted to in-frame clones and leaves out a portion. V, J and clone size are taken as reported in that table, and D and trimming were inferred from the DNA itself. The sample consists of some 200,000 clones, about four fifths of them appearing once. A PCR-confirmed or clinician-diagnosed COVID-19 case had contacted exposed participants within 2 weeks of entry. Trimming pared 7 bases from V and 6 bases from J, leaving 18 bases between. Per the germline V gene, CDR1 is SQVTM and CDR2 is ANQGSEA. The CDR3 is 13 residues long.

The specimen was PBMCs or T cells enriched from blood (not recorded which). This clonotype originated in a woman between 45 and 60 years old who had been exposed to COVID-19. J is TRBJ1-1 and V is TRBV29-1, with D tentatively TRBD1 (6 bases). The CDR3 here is CSANREGNAEAFF. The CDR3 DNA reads TGCAGCGCTAACAGGGAAGGAAACGCTGAAGCTTTCTTT.